This passage covers 18 T cell receptor beta chains from one sample sequenced in a study of T cells after yellow fever vaccination. MiXCR, run by TCRdb on the 5' RACE reads, gives a single entry per CDR3 protein. The data hold about 330,000 distinct CDR3 sequences, with roughly 6.8% observed a single time. Sequences were derived from PBMCs, sampled roughly 45 days after the first yellow fever vaccination. The receptors shown here come from a man between 18 and 29 years old who received the YFV17D yellow fever vaccine.

This clonotype was picked up a small number of times. The V gene is TRBV7-9, the J gene TRBJ2-1; D gene unclear. The V end lost 2 bases, the J end lost 3 bases, and 11 bases lay between the germline ends. Germline V CDR1 and CDR2: SEHNR, FQNEAQ (reference sequence). The CDR3 contains 15 residues. The DNA for the CDR3 is TGTGCCAGCAGCTTAAATGGCAGGCGCTACAATGAGCAGTTCTTC. Translation gives CASSLNGRRYNEQFF.

This clonotype came up a few times. The rearrangement links TRBV15 to TRBJ2-3; 8 nucleotides line up with TRBD1. Germline values: CDR1 LNHNV, CDR2 YYDKDF (reference sequence). This CDR3 comprises 19 residues. J lost 1 base, V lost 0 bases, and 12 bases had no gene match. CDR3 nucleotide sequence: TGTGCCACCAGCAGAGATCGAGGGGACCCGGGACAGGGCACAGATACGCAGTATTTT. Its protein is CATSRDRGDPGQGTDTQYF.

This clonotype has a count of ten or more. The chain recombines TRBV19 with TRBJ2-2; no firm D call. Per germline, CDR1 LNHDA and CDR2 SQIVND (reference sequence). V was shortened by 9 bases and J by 6 bases, with 8 bases between the two germline ends. The length of the CDR3 is 11 residues. CDR3 amino acids: CASSISGELFF. Here the CDR3 DNA reads TGTGCCAGCTCAATTTCCGGGGAGCTGTTTTTT.

This clonotype was counted a few times. The chain uses TRBV5-1 and TRBJ2-3, with a weak D call TRBD1 (6 bases). CDR3 length: 14 amino acids. The germline CDR1 and CDR2 sequences are SGHRS and YFSETQ. Trimming removed 3 bases at V and 2 bases at J, with 10 bases between. The CDR3: CASSSYRVTDTQYF. In DNA, the CDR3 is TGCGCCAGCAGCTCCTACAGGGTCACAGATACGCAGTATTTT.

The chain is built from TRBV19 and TRBJ2-2; a possible D gene is TRBD2 (5 bases). Looked up from germline, CDR1 is LNHDA and CDR2 is SQIVND (reference sequence). V gave up 4 bases and J gave up 4 bases, with 16 bases separating them. The CDR3 length is 16 residues. The CDR3 is CASSKPGRRSTGELFF. As DNA, the CDR3 is TGTGCCAGTAGTAAACCGGGAAGAAGGTCCACCGGGGAGCTGTTTTTT. The complete variable domain, with remaining parts taken from reference TRBV19 and TRBJ2-2, reads DGGITQSPKYLFRKEGQNVTLSCEQNLNHDAMYWYRQDPGQGLRLIYYSQIVNDFQKGDIAEGYSVSREKKESFPLTVTSAQKNPTAFYLCASSKPGRRSTGELFFGEGSRLTVL.

The rearrangement links TRBV7-6 to TRBJ2-3; possible D gene TRBD1, 5 bases. Germline V gene lookup returns CDR1 SGHVS and CDR2 FNYEAQ. The ends were cut back, 5 bases at V and 3 bases at J, with 12 bases in the middle. The CDR3 has 14 amino acids. CDR3 DNA sequence: TGTGCCAGCAGCACCGCGACAGTTACAGATACGCAGTATTTT. As protein: CASSTATVTDTQYF. Full variable domain (rest looked up from reference TRBV7-6 and TRBJ2-3): GAGVSQSPRYKVTKRGQDVALRCDPISGHVSLYWYRQALGQGPEFLTYFNYEAQQDKSGLPNDRFSAERPEGSISTLTIQRTEQRDSAMYRCASSTATVTDTQYFGPGTRLTVL.

The rearrangement uses TRBV4-1 and TRBJ2-1, with TRBD2 identical over 11 bases. The CDR3 has 16 amino acids. Trimming at V came to 0 bases and at J to 5 bases, leaving 3 bases not matched to a gene. Per the germline V gene, CDR1 is MGHRA and CDR2 is YSYEKL. The CDR3 bases are TGCGCCAGCAGCCAAGATGTAGCGGGGGGGAACAATGAGCAGTTCTTC. Its translation: CASSQDVAGGNNEQFF.

In its sample, this clonotype was seen many times. This chain connects TRBV10-2 to TRBJ1-2; D is ambiguous. Germline V gives CDR1 WSHSY, CDR2 SAAADI. The CDR3 loop spans 14 amino acids. Deletions cut 1 base from V and 8 bases from J, with 14 bases between. For the CDR3, the DNA is TGCGCCAGCAGTGAGTGGAAAGTCCCACAGGGCTACACCTTC. Translating it yields CASSEWKVPQGYTF.

The rearrangement joins TRBV6-1 to TRBJ1-5; D remains unclear. In germline, CDR1 is MNHNS, CDR2 SASEGT. Trimming removed 6 bases from V and 0 bases from J, with 12 bases in between. The length of the CDR3 is 15 residues. The CDR3: CASRAGDYSNQPQHF. In nucleotides, the CDR3 is TGTGCCAGCAGGGCGGGAGACTATAGCAATCAGCCCCAGCATTTT.

This clonotype appeared a few times. This chain links TRBV27 with TRBJ1-1, with no clear D. V dropped 7 bases and J dropped 3 bases, with 6 bases sitting between them. This CDR3 region has 11 residues. In germline, CDR1 is MNHEY, CDR2 SMNVEV (reference sequence). CDR3 region: CASIRHTEAFF. Written as DNA, the CDR3 is TGTGCCAGCATCCGCCACACTGAAGCTTTCTTT.

CDR3 DNA: TGTGCCAGCAGCGAAACAGGGATAGCGAATCAGCCCCAGCATTTT. Residues: CASSETGIANQPQHF. This chain links TRBV7-9 with TRBJ1-5; D is perhaps TRBD1 (6 bases). Trimming took 5 bases from V and 4 from J, leaving 15 bases between them. The CDR3 runs 15 residues. Germline CDR1 is SEHNR and CDR2 is FQNEAQ (reference sequence). Together with reference TRBV7-9 and TRBJ1-5, the CDR3 gives the full variable domain: DTGVSQNPRHKITKRGQNVTFRCDPISEHNRLYWYRQTLGQGPEFLTYFQNEAQLEKSRLLSDRFSAERPKGSFSTLEIQRTEQGDSAMYLCASSETGIANQPQHFGDGTRLSIL.

This rearrangement joins TRBV29-1 to TRBJ2-3, with D tentatively TRBD1 or TRBD2 (6 bases each). From germline, CDR1 is SQVTM and CDR2 ANQGSEA. This CDR3 contains 13 residues. The DNA of the CDR3 is TGCACCGCGGCGGGGACAAGTAGAGATACGCAGTATTTT. Protein product: CTAAGTSRDTQYF.

V gene TRBV6-5 combines with J gene TRBJ2-2; D gene uncertain. Per the germline V gene, CDR1 is MNHEY and CDR2 is SVGAGI. CDR3 size: 16 residues. V dropped 2 bases and J dropped 5 bases, with 15 bases sitting between them. The CDR3 DNA reads as TGTGCCAGCAGTTACACATCGAGCCCACCAACCGGGGAGCTGTTTTTT. Translation: CASSYTSSPPTGELFF.

This clonotype was detected only a few times. The CDR3 region is CASSASAGTNEKLFF. The CDR3 region has the DNA TGTGCCAGCAGTGCTTCAGCCGGCACTAATGAAAAACTGTTTTTT. The chain recombines TRBV7-2 with TRBJ1-4, with D unclear. Per germline, CDR1 SGHTA and CDR2 FQGNSA. The length of the CDR3 is 15 residues. V lost 6 bases to trimming and J lost 2 bases, with 13 bases between them.

This clonotype was observed a handful of times. The gene calls are TRBV12-3 or TRBV12-4 and TRBJ1-6, with D unclear. The ends were cut back, 5 bases at V and 8 bases at J, with 13 bases in the middle. The CDR3 consists of 14 residues. This CDR3 is CASSPLSLDSPLHF. CDR3 nucleotide sequence: TGTGCCAGCAGTCCCCTCAGTTTAGATTCACCCCTCCACTTT.

The CDR3 sequence: CAWSHGLGNQPQHF. The CDR3 bases are TGTGCCTGGAGTCACGGTCTCGGCAATCAGCCCCAGCATTTT. The chain joins TRBV30 to TRBJ1-5; D not certain. Germline V gene lookup returns CDR1 GTSNPN and CDR2 SVGIG (reference sequence). The CDR3 contains 14 residues. Trimming left V 2 bases short and J 2 bases short, with 10 bases between. Filled out from reference TRBV30 and TRBJ1-5, the complete variable domain reads SQTIHQWPATLVQPVGSPLSLECTVEGTSNPNLYWYRQAAGRGLQLLFYSVGIGQISSEVPQNLSASRPQDRQFILSSKKLLLSDSGFYLCAWSHGLGNQPQHFGDGTRLSIL.

This clonotype occurred a few times. One junction end does not reproduce the germline sequence, and a read error may be involved. The chain links TRBV5-4 to TRBJ2-3, with no clear D. The CDR3 spans 14 residues. Germline-derived CDR1 and CDR2 are SGHNT and YYREEE (reference sequence). This chain's CDR3 is CASILELDPDTQYF. CDR3 DNA sequence: TGTGCCAGCATCTTGGAATTAGATCCAGATACGCAGTATTTT. The variable domain in full, with the rest retrieved from reference TRBV5-4 and TRBJ2-3, is ETGVTQSPTHLIKTRGQQVTLRCSSQSGHNTVSWYQQALGQGPQFIFQYYREEENGRGNFPPRFSGLQFPNYSSELNVNALELDDSALYLCASILELDPDTQYFGPGTRLTVL.

This clonotype was counted only a few times. The V call is TRBV19, the J call TRBJ1-2, with TRBD1 identical over 7 bases. The CDR3 length is 14 residues. CDR1 and CDR2 (germline): LNHDA, SQIVND (reference sequence). J gave up 5 bases and V 5 bases, and 8 bases lay outside the gene matches. CDR3 DNA sequence: TGTGCCAGTAGTCTGAGGGGGCGAATTTATGGCTACACCTTC. It is translated as CASSLRGRIYGYTF.